Listed below are T cell receptor beta chains from one sample, sequenced in a study of blood T cells in healthy people across ages. TCRdb itself ran the 5' RACE reads through MiXCR, one entry per CDR3 protein. Altogether around 1.7 million distinct CDR3 sequences are present, roughly 27% being singletons, with the ten largest covering over 7%. Sample: blood. The receptors were sampled from a woman aged 25 to 39 in good health. Each CDR3 is given with its conserved first and last residue. A D gene is named only where the DNA matches it firmly. Clone sizes are given selectively: once, few, many, or a class where the clone is expanded.

J gene: TRBJ1-1
CDR3 length: 18
V gene: TRBV20-1
D gene: TRBD1
clone size: NA
CDR3 DNA: TGCAGTGCTAGAGATACGGACAGGGGGCGTCAAAGGAACACTGAAGCTTTCTTT
CDR3 protein: CSARDTDRGRQRNTEAFF

J gene: TRBJ2-1
CDR3 length: 14
V gene: TRBV20-1
D gene: NA
clone size: many
CDR3 DNA: TGCAGTGCTAGAGGGCTAGCCGTTAACAATGAGCAGTTCTTC
CDR3 protein: CSARGLAVNNEQFF

J gene: TRBJ2-7
CDR3 length: 13
V gene: TRBV28
D gene: NA
clone size: many
CDR3 DNA: TGTGCCAGCAGTTTTTCTGTAGGTAACGAGCAGTACTTC
CDR3 protein: CASSFSVGNEQYF

J gene: TRBJ2-7
CDR3 length: 17
V gene: TRBV20-1
D gene: TRBD2
clone size: NA
CDR3 DNA: TGCAGTGCAAGTCCCGGGACTAGCGGTAGAATACCCTACGAGCAGTACTTC
CDR3 protein: CSASPGTSGRIPYEQYF

J gene: TRBJ2-1
CDR3 length: 13
V gene: TRBV29-1
D gene: NA
clone size: few
CDR3 DNA: TGCAGCGTGTCCTCGACTAGGAACAATGAGCAGTTCTTC
CDR3 protein: CSVSSTRNNEQFF

J gene: TRBJ2-1
CDR3 length: 11
V gene: TRBV29-1
D gene: TRBD1
clone size: NA
CDR3 DNA: TGCAGCGTGGAACCGGGACAGGGGCAGTTCTTC
CDR3 protein: CSVEPGQGQFF

J gene: TRBJ2-2
CDR3 length: 16
V gene: TRBV2
D gene: NA
clone size: NA
CDR3 DNA: TGTGCCAGCAGTAATCAGCGGTCCCAGAACACCGGGGAGCTGTTTTTT
CDR3 protein: CASSNQRSQNTGELFF

J gene: TRBJ1-2
CDR3 length: 14
V gene: TRBV2
D gene: NA
clone size: few
CDR3 DNA: TGTGCCAGCAGAGGAGGGCAGGGTTCAGATGGCTACACCTTC
CDR3 protein: CASRGGQGSDGYTF

J gene: TRBJ2-5
CDR3 length: 18
V gene: TRBV7-2
D gene: NA
clone size: few
CDR3 DNA: TGTGCCCGCAGCTTACAGGGGCTAGCGGAGGGGTACCAAGAGACCCAGTACTTC
CDR3 protein: CARSLQGLAEGYQETQYF

J gene: TRBJ1-3
CDR3 length: 16
V gene: TRBV6-6
D gene: NA
clone size: NA
CDR3 DNA: TGTGCCAGCAGCCCTGGACAGTTCCTCTCTGGAAACACCATATATTTT
CDR3 protein: CASSPGQFLSGNTIYF

J gene: TRBJ1-1
CDR3 length: 12
V gene: TRBV7-2
D gene: NA
clone size: NA
CDR3 DNA: TGTGCCAGCAGCCCCCGAAGGTATGAAGCTTTCTTT
CDR3 protein: CASSPRRYEAFF

J gene: TRBJ2-3
CDR3 length: 15
V gene: TRBV5-1
D gene: NA
clone size: NA
CDR3 DNA: TGCGCCAGCAGCCAGGCCCCCTCGGTCACAGATACGCAGTATTTT
CDR3 protein: CASSQAPSVTDTQYF

J gene: TRBJ2-1
CDR3 length: 13
V gene: TRBV12-3/TRBV12-4
D gene: TRBD2
clone size: NA
CDR3 DNA: TGTGCCAGCAGTTCCGGGACTAGCAATGGGCAGTTCTTC
CDR3 protein: CASSSGTSNGQFF

J gene: TRBJ2-1
CDR3 length: 15
V gene: TRBV5-1
D gene: TRBD2
clone size: many
CDR3 DNA: TGCGCCACCGGACTAGCGGGAGGACTCTACAATGAGCAGTTCTTC
CDR3 protein: CATGLAGGLYNEQFF

J gene: TRBJ2-1
CDR3 length: 15
V gene: TRBV5-1
D gene: TRBD2
clone size: NA
CDR3 DNA: TGCGCCAGCAGCTTGCTTACTAGCGGGGGGGATGAGCAGTTCTTC
CDR3 protein: CASSLLTSGGDEQFF

J gene: TRBJ2-7
CDR3 length: 12
V gene: TRBV7-2
D gene: NA
clone size: few
CDR3 DNA: TGTGCCAGCAGCGCCCTCGTCGGGGAGCAGTACTTC
CDR3 protein: CASSALVGEQYF

J gene: TRBJ1-4
CDR3 length: 15
V gene: TRBV5-4
D gene: TRBD1
clone size: NA
CDR3 DNA: TGTGCCAGCAGCCGGGACAGGGGGCAGAACGAAAAACTGTTTTTT
CDR3 protein: CASSRDRGQNEKLFF

J gene: TRBJ2-7
CDR3 length: 15
V gene: TRBV5-1
D gene: NA
clone size: NA
CDR3 DNA: TGCGCCAGCAGCTCTCTTAGTGGGGTGGGGAACGAGCAGTACTTC
CDR3 protein: CASSSLSGVGNEQYF

J gene: TRBJ1-1
CDR3 length: 11
V gene: TRBV7-2
D gene: NA
clone size: NA
CDR3 DNA: TGTGCCAGCAGCTTTCTGTCTGAAGCTTTCTTT
CDR3 protein: CASSFLSEAFF

J gene: TRBJ2-1
CDR3 length: 16
V gene: TRBV7-2
D gene: NA
clone size: NA
CDR3 DNA: TGTGCCAGCAGCTTAGATCGGGGTAAGCGTGAGAATGAGCAGTTCTTC
CDR3 protein: CASSLDRGKRENEQFF

J gene: TRBJ1-5
CDR3 length: 13
V gene: TRBV3-1
D gene: NA
clone size: NA
CDR3 DNA: TGTGCCAGCCAAGACAGGCACAATCAGCCCCAGCATTTT
CDR3 protein: CASQDRHNQPQHF

J gene: TRBJ2-7
CDR3 length: 16
V gene: TRBV21-1
D gene: NA
clone size: NA
CDR3 DNA: TGTGCCAGCAGCAAAGAGGGTGACCGGGGGGCCTACGAGCAGTACTTC
CDR3 protein: CASSKEGDRGAYEQYF

J gene: TRBJ2-1
CDR3 length: 14
V gene: TRBV12-3/TRBV12-4
D gene: TRBD1
clone size: NA
CDR3 DNA: TGTGCCAGCAAGCCGGGACAGGGATACAATGAGCAGTTCTTC
CDR3 protein: CASKPGQGYNEQFF

J gene: TRBJ2-3
CDR3 length: 14
V gene: TRBV20-1
D gene: TRBD2
clone size: NA
CDR3 DNA: TGCAGTGCTAGAGGACTTGGGCGGGGGGATACGCAGTATTTT
CDR3 protein: CSARGLGRGDTQYF

J gene: TRBJ2-3
CDR3 length: 13
V gene: TRBV5-1
D gene: NA
clone size: NA
CDR3 DNA: TGCGCCAGCAGCCGGGACGGCCAGGATACGCAGTATTTT
CDR3 protein: CASSRDGQDTQYF